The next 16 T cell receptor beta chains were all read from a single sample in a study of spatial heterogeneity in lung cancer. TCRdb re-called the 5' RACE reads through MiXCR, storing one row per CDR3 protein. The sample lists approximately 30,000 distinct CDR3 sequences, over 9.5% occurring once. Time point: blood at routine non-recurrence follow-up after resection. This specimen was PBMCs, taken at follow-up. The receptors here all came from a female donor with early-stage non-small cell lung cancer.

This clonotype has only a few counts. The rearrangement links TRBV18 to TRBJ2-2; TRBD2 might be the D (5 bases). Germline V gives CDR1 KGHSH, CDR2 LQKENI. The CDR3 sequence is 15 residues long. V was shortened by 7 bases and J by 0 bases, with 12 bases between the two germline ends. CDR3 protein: CASFTTTTNTGELFF. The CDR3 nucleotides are TGTGCCAGCTTCACCACGACTACGAACACCGGGGAGCTGTTTTTT. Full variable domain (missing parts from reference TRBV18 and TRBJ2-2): NAGVMQNPRHLVRRRGQEARLRCSPMKGHSHVYWYRQLPEEGLKFMVYLQKENIIDESGMPKERFSAEFPKEGPSILRIQQVVRGDSAAYFCASFTTTTNTGELFFGEGSRLTVL.

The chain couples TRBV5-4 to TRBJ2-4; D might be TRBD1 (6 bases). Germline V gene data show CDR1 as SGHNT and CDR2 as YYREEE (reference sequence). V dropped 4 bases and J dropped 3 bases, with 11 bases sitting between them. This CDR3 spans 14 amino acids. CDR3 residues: CASSIQGSKNIQYF. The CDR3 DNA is TGTGCCAGCAGCATACAGGGAAGCAAAAACATTCAGTACTTC.

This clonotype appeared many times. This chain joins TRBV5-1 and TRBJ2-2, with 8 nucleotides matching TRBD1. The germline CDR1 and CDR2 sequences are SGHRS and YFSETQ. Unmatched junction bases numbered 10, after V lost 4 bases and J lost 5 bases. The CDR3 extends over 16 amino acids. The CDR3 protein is CASSLTRTGQTGELFF. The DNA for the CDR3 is TGCGCCAGCAGCCTAACCCGGACAGGGCAAACCGGGGAGCTGTTTTTT.

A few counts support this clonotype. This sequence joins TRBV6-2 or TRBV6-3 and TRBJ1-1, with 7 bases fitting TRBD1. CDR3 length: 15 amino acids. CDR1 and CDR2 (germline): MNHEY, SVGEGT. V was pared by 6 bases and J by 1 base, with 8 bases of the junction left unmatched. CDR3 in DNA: TGTGCCAGCAGAACAGGGGCGTCGGGGAACACTGAAGCTTTCTTT. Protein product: CASRTGASGNTEAFF.

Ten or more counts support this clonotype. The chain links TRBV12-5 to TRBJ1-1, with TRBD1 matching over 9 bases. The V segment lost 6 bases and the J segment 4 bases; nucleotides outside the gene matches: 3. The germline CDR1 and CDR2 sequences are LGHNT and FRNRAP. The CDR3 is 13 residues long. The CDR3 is CASGTQGATEAFF. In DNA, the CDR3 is TGTGCTAGTGGCACACAGGGGGCCACTGAAGCTTTCTTT.

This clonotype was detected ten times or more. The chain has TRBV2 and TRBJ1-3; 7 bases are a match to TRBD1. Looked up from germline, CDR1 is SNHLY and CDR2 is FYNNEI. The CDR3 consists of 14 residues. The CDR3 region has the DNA TGTGCAGCAGCGAGGGACAGCTCTGGAAACACCATATATTTT. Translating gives CAAARDSSGNTIYF. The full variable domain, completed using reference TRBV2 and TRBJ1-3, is EPEVTQTPSHQVTQMGQEVILRCVPISNHLYFYWYRQILGQKVEFLVSFYNNEISEKSEIFDDQFSVERPDGSNFTLKIRSTKLEDSAMYFCAAARDSSGNTIYFGEGSWLTVV.

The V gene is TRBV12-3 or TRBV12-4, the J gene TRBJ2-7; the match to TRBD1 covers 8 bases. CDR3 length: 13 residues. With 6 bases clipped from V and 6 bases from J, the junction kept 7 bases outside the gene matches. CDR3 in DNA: TGTGCCAGCAGCCGACAGGGGTCGGGCGAGCAGTACTTC. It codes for CASSRQGSGEQYF.

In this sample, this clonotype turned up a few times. The CDR3 coding sequence is TGTGCCAGCAGTTTAGTCAGATACACCGGGGAGCTGTTTTTT. Its protein is CASSLVRYTGELFF. The chain combines TRBV28 with TRBJ2-2, with D unclear. The germline gives CDR1 MDHEN, CDR2 SYDVKM. CDR3 length equals 14 residues. V was trimmed by 2 bases and J by 3 bases, leaving 7 bases between them.

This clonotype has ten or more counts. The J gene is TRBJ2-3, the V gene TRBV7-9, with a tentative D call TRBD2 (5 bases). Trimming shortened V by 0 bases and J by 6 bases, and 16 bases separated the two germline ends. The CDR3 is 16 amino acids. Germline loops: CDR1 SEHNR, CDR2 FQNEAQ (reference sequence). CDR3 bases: TGTGCCAGCAGCTTAGCAGTGGGTCTAGCTGGTGATACGCAGTATTTT. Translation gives CASSLAVGLAGDTQYF.

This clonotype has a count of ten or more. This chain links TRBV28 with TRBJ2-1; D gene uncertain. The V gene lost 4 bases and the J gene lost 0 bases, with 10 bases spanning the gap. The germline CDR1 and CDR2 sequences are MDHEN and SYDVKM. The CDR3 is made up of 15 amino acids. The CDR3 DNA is TGTGCCAGCAGTTCCGACACCGGCTCCTACAATGAGCAGTTCTTC. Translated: CASSSDTGSYNEQFF.

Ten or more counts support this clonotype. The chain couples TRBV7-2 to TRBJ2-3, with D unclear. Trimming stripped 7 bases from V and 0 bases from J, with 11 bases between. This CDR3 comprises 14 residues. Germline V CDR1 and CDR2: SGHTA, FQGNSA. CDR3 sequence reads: CASTGVLSTDTQYF. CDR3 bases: TGTGCCAGCACCGGAGTGTTGAGCACAGATACGCAGTATTTT. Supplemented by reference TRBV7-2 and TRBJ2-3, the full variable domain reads GAGVSQSPSNKVTEKGKDVELRCDPISGHTALYWYRQSLGQGLEFLIYFQGNSAPDKSGLPSDRFSAERTGGSVSTLTIQRTQQEDSAVYLCASTGVLSTDTQYFGPGTRLTVL.

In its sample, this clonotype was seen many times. CDR3 in DNA: TGTGCCATCAGGCCGGGCCCAGATACGCAGTATTTT. Translated, it gives CAIRPGPDTQYF. The chain recombines TRBV10-3 with TRBJ2-3; D is unresolved. Germline values: CDR1 ENHRY, CDR2 SYGVKD. The V gene lost 6 bases and the J gene lost 4 bases, with 8 bases spanning the gap. The CDR3 consists of 12 residues.

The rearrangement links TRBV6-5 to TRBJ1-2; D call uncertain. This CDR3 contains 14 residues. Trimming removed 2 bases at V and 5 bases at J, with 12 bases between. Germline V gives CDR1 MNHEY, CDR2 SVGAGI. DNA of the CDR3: TGTGCCAGCAGTTACGGAGCAGACAAGTATGGCTACACCTTC. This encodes CASSYGADKYGYTF.

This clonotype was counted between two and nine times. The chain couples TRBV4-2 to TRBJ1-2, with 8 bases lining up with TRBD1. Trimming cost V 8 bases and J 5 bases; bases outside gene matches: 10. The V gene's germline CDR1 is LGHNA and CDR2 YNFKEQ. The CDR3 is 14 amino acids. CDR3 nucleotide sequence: TGTGCCAGCGGAAAAAGGACAGGGAATTATGGCTACACCTTC. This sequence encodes CASGKRTGNYGYTF.

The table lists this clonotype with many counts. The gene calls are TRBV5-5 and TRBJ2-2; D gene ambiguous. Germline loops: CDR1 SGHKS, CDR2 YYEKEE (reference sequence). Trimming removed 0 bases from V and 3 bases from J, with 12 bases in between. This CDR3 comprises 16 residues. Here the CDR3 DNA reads TGTGCCAGCAGCTTGGACGGTATGGGATACACCGGGGAGCTGTTTTTT. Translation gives CASSLDGMGYTGELFF.

CDR3: CASSLPTSGGTYNEQFF. The CDR3 coding sequence is TGTGCCAGCAGTCTACCGACTAGCGGGGGGACCTACAATGAGCAGTTCTTC. This chain connects TRBV7-9 to TRBJ2-1; 13 nucleotides agree with TRBD2. Per the germline V gene, CDR1 is SEHNR and CDR2 is FQNEAQ (reference sequence). The CDR3 is made up of 17 amino acids. Losses at the gene ends were 6 bases for V and 2 bases for J; bases not matched to a gene: 7.